The clone carrying this T cell receptor beta chain has ten or more counts. Its matching antigen is unknown. The CDR3 is 13 amino acids. V was pared by 6 bases and J by 3 bases, with 9 bases between. TCRdb re-called the RT-PCR reads through MiXCR, storing one row per CDR3 protein. The sample lists about 540,000 distinct CDR3 sequences; around 15% were seen once. The record originates from a study of response to subunit inactivated influenza vaccine. Study findings and constraints: Authors suggested few new T cells are recruited by each seasonal influenza vaccination.

The specimen was PBMCs from blood, collected about 13 days after vaccination. The TCR sequence derives from a middle-aged man who received an inactivated influenza vaccine. The chain links TRBV12-3 or TRBV12-4 to TRBJ1-5; the D is unclear. The CDR3 DNA reads TGTGCCAGCAGCCGCGATCACAATCAGCCCCAGCATTTT. Translated, it gives CASSRDHNQPQHF.